A selection of T cell receptor beta chains follows, all from one sample in a study of T-cell memory formation after mild COVID-19. MiXCR, run by TCRdb on the 5' RACE reads, gives a single entry per CDR3 protein. The sample lists 180,000 or so distinct CDR3 sequences; 11% were seen once. Sequencing was performed on PBMCs or a T cell subset sorted from them (not recorded which). These receptors were taken from a man between 18 and 29 years old who had mild COVID-19 (a few samples of this study predate the infection). Cell type and time point are not known. CDR3s include the opening cysteine and the closing phenylalanine or tryptophan. A D gene is named only where the DNA matches it firmly. Clone size is not always given. Where it is, it says once, few, many or a class for expanded clones.

.	TRBV30	TRBJ2-7	.	TGTGCCTGTTCCCCGACAGGTCGCTCCTACGAGCAGTACTTC	CACSPTGRSYEQYF
TRBD1	TRBV5-1	TRBJ2-2	.	TGCGCCAGCAGCTTGGTTCCGCAGGGGGCGGACACCGGGGAGCTGTTTTTT	CASSLVPQGADTGELFF
.	TRBV7-2	TRBJ2-1	few	TGTGCCAGCAGCTTAGTTTACGGGGGCAATGAGCAGTTCTTC	CASSLVYGGNEQFF
.	TRBV20-1	TRBJ2-5	few	TGCAGTGCGATCCCGGGGCAGGTGATAGAGACCCAGTACTTC	CSAIPGQVIETQYF
.	TRBV4-1	TRBJ1-5	few	TGCGCCAGCAGCCCACAAGAGGGGCTCAGCAATCAGCCCCAGCATTTT	CASSPQEGLSNQPQHF
.	TRBV29-1	TRBJ1-5	.	TGCAGCGTTGAGACCGGTAATAGCAATCAGCCCCAGCATTTT	CSVETGNSNQPQHF
TRBD1	TRBV11-2	TRBJ2-1	few	TGTGCCAGCAGGAGGCAGGGGGAGAATGAGCAGTTCTTC	CASRRQGENEQFF
.	TRBV6-6	TRBJ2-7	many	TGTGCCAGCAGTTCCGCAGGGGGGGGCCGGAACGAGCAGTACTTC	CASSSAGGGRNEQYF
TRBD1	TRBV4-1	TRBJ1-1	.	TGCGCCAGCAGCCAACTGCCCTTACCGGGACAGGGGACCCTATCTTTCTTT	CASSQLPLPGQGTLSFF
.	TRBV4-2	TRBJ1-6	many	TGTGCCAGCAGCCAACTGGACAGAAACTCACCCCTCCACTTT	CASSQLDRNSPLHF
.	TRBV5-1	TRBJ1-3	few	TGCGCCAGCAGCTTGGGAGGGGGTAACCCCTCTGGAAACACCATATATTTT	CASSLGGGNPSGNTIYF
.	TRBV20-1	TRBJ2-1	.	TGCAGTGCTAGAGACCCACGGGCAGCCGACAATGAGCAGTTCTTC	CSARDPRAADNEQFF
.	TRBV29-1	TRBJ2-1	.	TGCAGCGTTGTCCACGACTCCGGCGATGAGCAGTTCTTC	CSVVHDSGDEQFF
.	TRBV4-3	TRBJ1-2	few	TGCGCCAGCAGCCGGGTCCGATCGGATTATGGCTATGGCTACACCTTC	CASSRVRSDYGYGYTF
TRBD1	TRBV28	TRBJ1-2	few	TGTGCCAGCAGTACCCAGGGGACAGCGATTTATGGCTACACCTTC	CASSTQGTAIYGYTF
TRBD2	TRBV12-3/TRBV12-4	TRBJ2-4	.	TGTGCCAGCAGTTTTAGCGGGGGGGCCTTTCGGTACTTC	CASSFSGGAFRYF
TRBD1	TRBV6-2/TRBV6-3	TRBJ1-1	.	TGTGCCAGCAGTTACTTAGGACAGGCCGAAGCTTTCTTT	CASSYLGQAEAFF
.	TRBV29-1	TRBJ2-3	.	TGCAGCGTTGATCAGTATACGCAGTATTTT	CSVDQYTQYF
.	TRBV4-1	TRBJ2-1	.	TGCGCCAGCAGCCAAGACACGGGGGCTAGGTCCTACAATGAGCAGTTCTTC	CASSQDTGARSYNEQFF
TRBD2	TRBV4-1	TRBJ2-4	few	TGCGCCAGCAGCCAAGTCCCAATAGCGGGGGCCCGGCGGTACTTC	CASSQVPIAGARRYF
.	TRBV7-2	TRBJ2-5	.	TGTGCCAGCAGCCGCGCCACCCAAGAGACCCAGTACTTC	CASSRATQETQYF
.	TRBV20-1	TRBJ1-3	.	TGCAGTGCTTTCATGCCGAGGGGGAGAAACACCATATATTTT	CSAFMPRGRNTIYF
.	TRBV5-1	TRBJ1-1	many	TGCGCCAGCAGCTTTGAGGCGAACACTGAAGCTTTCTTT	CASSFEANTEAFF
TRBD1	TRBV10-3	TRBJ1-3	few	TGTGCCGTGTCACAGGGGGCCTCCGCTGGAAACACCATATATTTT	CAVSQGASAGNTIYF
.	TRBV12-3/TRBV12-4	TRBJ2-7	few	TGTGCCAGCAGTAAATGGACAGATTACTACGAGCAGTACTTC	CASSKWTDYYEQYF
.	TRBV7-9	TRBJ2-1	.	TGTGCCAGCAGCACAGATATGGGCAGTGGTTGGGGGACCCTCTCCGATGAGCAGTTCTTC	CASSTDMGSGWGTLSDEQFF
.	TRBV7-2	TRBJ2-5	few	TGTGCCAGCACCAGGGGGGCCGTCTCGTTGGAGACCCAGTACTTC	CASTRGAVSLETQYF
TRBD2	TRBV10-3	TRBJ2-1	few	TGTGCCCTTAGTCGTGGCGGGGGGGCCGATTCTCGATACAATGAGCAGTTCTTC	CALSRGGGADSRYNEQFF
.	TRBV4-1	TRBJ2-2	.	TGCGCCAGCAGCCAAGAAGCCGGGGGAGCGAACACCGGGGAGCTGTTTTTT	CASSQEAGGANTGELFF
TRBD1	TRBV6-5	TRBJ1-2	few	TGTGCCAGCAGTTATTTAAACAGGGGTGGCTACACCTTC	CASSYLNRGGYTF
.	TRBV19	TRBJ2-3	.	TGTGCCAGTACGGGTGGGGGCAGTTCCACAGATACGCAGTATTTT	CASTGGGSSTDTQYF
TRBD1	TRBV27	TRBJ1-5	.	TGTGCCAGCAGTTTGGGACAGGGCCCGAATCAGCCCCAGCATTTT	CASSLGQGPNQPQHF
.	TRBV9	TRBJ2-5	many	TGTGCCAGCAGCGTATATAGGGGCCCGTCAGAGACCCAGTACTTC	CASSVYRGPSETQYF
TRBD2	TRBV18	TRBJ2-3	.	TGTGCCAGCACGGGACTAGCGGGGACAGATACGCAGTATTTT	CASTGLAGTDTQYF
.	TRBV7-2	TRBJ2-3	many	TGTGCCAGCAGCTTATCCCCGGGGGCGGGCACAGATACGCAGTATTTT	CASSLSPGAGTDTQYF
TRBD2	TRBV9	TRBJ2-5	many	TGTGCCAGCAGCGGGACTAGCGGGGGGGCAGAGACCCAGTACTTC	CASSGTSGGAETQYF
.	TRBV4-3	TRBJ1-4	.	TGCGCCAGCAGCCCACTGGCAGTGGGTAAAAAACTGTTTTTT	CASSPLAVGKKLFF
TRBD1	TRBV15	TRBJ1-2	few	TGTGCCACCAGCAGGGACAGGGTGCCCCTATATGGCTACACCTTC	CATSRDRVPLYGYTF
.	TRBV6-6	TRBJ1-1	.	TGTGCCAGCAGTTACTCCACAGAAGAAGCTTTCTTT	CASSYSTEEAFF
.	TRBV2	TRBJ2-3	.	TGTGCCAGCAGGCGACTCCCAGATACGCAGTATTTT	CASRRLPDTQYF
.	TRBV3-1	TRBJ2-7	.	TGTGCCAGCAGCCAAGGCAGGGAGCAGTACTTC	CASSQGREQYF
TRBD1	TRBV6-1	TRBJ2-1	few	TGTGCCAGCAGTGAAGAGGACAGGGGAGGTGGTGAGCAGTTCTTC	CASSEEDRGGGEQFF
.	TRBV3-1	TRBJ1-6	.	TGTGCCAGCAGCCAAGATCTCGACAGCCCCGCGCAACCCCTCCACTTT	CASSQDLDSPAQPLHF
.	TRBV6-2/TRBV6-3	TRBJ1-1	few	TGTGCCAGCAGTTACTCCGGGGGGCACACTGAAGCTTTCTTT	CASSYSGGHTEAFF
.	TRBV10-2	TRBJ1-4	.	TGCGCCAGCAGTGAAAGTCATGGGAATGAAAAACTGTTTTTT	CASSESHGNEKLFF
TRBD1	TRBV5-1	TRBJ2-5	few	TGCGCCAGCAGCTTCGGGACAGGGGTGTACCAAGAGACCCAGTACTTC	CASSFGTGVYQETQYF
.	TRBV11-2	TRBJ2-7	.	TGTGCCAGCAGCTCCTCGGACGTGAGCTCCTACGAGCAGTACTTC	CASSSSDVSSYEQYF
.	TRBV20-1	TRBJ1-6	.	TGCAGTGCTAGGGGGCGCGGGTATAATTCACCCCTCCACTTT	CSARGRGYNSPLHF
TRBD1	TRBV4-2	TRBJ2-1	few	TGTGCCAGCCGAGTAACAGGGGACTCCTACAATGAGCAGTTCTTC	CASRVTGDSYNEQFF